The entry below gives a single T cell receptor (beta chain) sequence along with its context. Its target is unknown. The germline V gene has CDR1 SGHTS and CDR2 YDEGEE. Deletions cut 8 bases from V and 4 bases from J, with 24 bases between. The CDR3 is 16 amino acids. The data were taken from a study of blood T cells in healthy people across ages. Study observations and caveats: Diversity figures derived from one million T cells were judged to underestimate the true value. PBMCs that were unsorted prevented a conclusive naive versus antigen-experienced comparison.

Through a sample-barcoded 5' primer and a J-beta primer mix, a second PCR was run for roughly 6 to 12 cycles. Sequencing recovered at least 3 million CDR3-containing paired-end reads from each sample. Via MiXCR, TCRdb re-called the 5' RACE reads, giving one row per CDR3 protein. Of under 700,000 distinct CDR3 sequences in the sample, 20% to 30% were seen once. The same data also went into a second study, on T cells of mothers and their children. This second study says: An overlap that was slightly higher, though non-significant, was seen in related mother-child pairs versus unrelated pairs.

The clonotype was recovered from a boy aged 5 to 17 in good health. The sequenced material came from blood. The chain recombines TRBV5-8 with TRBJ2-5, with D perhaps TRBD1 or TRBD2 (5 bases each). The DNA of the CDR3 is TGTGCCAGTCCGCACCCGAGGGAGAGGGACGGAGAGACCCAGTACTTC. This codes for CASPHPRERDGETQYF.